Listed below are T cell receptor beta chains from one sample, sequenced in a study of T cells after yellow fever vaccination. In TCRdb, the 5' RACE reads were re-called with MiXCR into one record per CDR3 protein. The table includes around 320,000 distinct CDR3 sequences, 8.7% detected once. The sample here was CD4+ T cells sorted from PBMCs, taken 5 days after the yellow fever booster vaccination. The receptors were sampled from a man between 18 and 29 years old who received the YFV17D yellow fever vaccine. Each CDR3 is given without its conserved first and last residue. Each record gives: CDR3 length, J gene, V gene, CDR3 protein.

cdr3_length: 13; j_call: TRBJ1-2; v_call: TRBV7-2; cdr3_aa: ASSRGGGQTYGYT
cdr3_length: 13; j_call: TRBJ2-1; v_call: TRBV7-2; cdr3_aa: ASSLARRPYNEQF
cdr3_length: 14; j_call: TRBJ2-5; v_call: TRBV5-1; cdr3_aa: ASSLEPSGSQETQY
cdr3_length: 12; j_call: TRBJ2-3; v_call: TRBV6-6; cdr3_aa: ASNDRLRTDTQY
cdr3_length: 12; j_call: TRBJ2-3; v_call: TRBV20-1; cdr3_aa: SGVARASTDTQY
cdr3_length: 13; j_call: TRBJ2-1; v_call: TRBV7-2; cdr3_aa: ASSLESLAGREQF
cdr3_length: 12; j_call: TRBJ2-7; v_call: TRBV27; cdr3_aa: ASSSGGAPYEQY
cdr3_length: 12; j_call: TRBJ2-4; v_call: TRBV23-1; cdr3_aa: ASSQSPGSNIQY
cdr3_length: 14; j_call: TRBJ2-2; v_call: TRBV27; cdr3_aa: ASSFPRGGAGGELF
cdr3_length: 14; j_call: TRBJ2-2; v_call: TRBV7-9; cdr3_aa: ASSPQPSGGIGELF
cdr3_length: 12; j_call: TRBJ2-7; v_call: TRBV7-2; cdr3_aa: ASSWAASSYEQY
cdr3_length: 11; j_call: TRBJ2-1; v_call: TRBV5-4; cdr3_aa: ASSWYGQGIPF
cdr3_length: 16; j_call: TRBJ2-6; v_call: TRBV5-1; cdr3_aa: ASSFAGQGNSGANVLT
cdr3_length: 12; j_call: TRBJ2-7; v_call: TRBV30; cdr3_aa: AWSVGPGTYEQY
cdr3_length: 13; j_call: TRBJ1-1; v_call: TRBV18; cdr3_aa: ASSSYYRENTEAF
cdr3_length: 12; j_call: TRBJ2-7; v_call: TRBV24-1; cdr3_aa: ATVGLKWSYEQY
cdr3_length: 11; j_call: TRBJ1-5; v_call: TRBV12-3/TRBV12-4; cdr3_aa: ASSLSSYQPQH
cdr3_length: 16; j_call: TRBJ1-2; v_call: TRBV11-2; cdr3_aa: ASSLLYRTGGRDYGYT
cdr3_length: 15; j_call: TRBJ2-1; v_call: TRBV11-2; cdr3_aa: ASSLVAGGLSPNEQF
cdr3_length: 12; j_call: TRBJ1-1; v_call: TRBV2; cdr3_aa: ASRPRGGYAEAF
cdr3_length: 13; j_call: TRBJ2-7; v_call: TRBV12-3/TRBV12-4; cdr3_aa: ASSLRGLSSYEQY
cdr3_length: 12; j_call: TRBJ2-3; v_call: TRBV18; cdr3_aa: ASSPGTVTDTQY
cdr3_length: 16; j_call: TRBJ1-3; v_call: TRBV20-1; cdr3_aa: SARHGPQGPFSGNTIY
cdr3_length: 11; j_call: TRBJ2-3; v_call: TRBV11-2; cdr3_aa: ASSGGWGDTQY
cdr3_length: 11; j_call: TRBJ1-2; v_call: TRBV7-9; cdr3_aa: ASSLGANYGYT
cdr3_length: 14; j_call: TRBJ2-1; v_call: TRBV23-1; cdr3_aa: ASSQSKTWTGNEQF
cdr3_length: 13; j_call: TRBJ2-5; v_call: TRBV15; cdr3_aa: ATSRDQTGLETQY
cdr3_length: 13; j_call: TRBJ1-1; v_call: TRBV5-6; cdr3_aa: ASSTRQGLNTEAF
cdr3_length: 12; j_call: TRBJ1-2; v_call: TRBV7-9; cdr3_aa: ASSLAASNYGYT
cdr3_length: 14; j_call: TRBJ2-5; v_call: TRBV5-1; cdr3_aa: ASSPDVAGGVETQY
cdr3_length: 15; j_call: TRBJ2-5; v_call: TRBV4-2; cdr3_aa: ASSQKGGPPKDETQY
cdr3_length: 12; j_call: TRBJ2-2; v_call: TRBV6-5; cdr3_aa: ASSSLEYTGELF
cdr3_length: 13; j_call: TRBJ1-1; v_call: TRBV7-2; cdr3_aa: ASSHGGHRNTEAF
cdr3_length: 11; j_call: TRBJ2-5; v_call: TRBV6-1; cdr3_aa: ASSTGGQETQY
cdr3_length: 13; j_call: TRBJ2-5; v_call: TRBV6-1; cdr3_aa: ASSEGNRDQETQY
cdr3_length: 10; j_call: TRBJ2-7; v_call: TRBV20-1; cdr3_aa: SATVQGYEQY
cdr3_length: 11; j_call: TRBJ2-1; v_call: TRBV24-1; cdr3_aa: ATSDGWHNEQF
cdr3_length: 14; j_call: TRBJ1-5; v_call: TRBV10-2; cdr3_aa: ASSEWTGVPNQPQH
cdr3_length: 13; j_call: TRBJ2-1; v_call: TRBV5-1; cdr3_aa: ASSPGTSPYNEQF
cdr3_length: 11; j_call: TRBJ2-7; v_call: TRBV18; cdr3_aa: ASTPGATHEQY
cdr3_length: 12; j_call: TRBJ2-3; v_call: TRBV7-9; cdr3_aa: ASSGQDWLNTQY
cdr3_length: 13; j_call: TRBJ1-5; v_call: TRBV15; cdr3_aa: ATSREHGGNQPQH
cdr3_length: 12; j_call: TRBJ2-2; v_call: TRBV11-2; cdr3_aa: ASSPRPGTGELF
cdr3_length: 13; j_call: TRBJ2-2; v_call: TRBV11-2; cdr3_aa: ASSFSFRNTGELF
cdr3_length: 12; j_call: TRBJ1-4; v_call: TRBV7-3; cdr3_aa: ASSPPGSWEKLF
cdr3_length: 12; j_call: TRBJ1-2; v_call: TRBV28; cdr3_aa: ASSLGRRPYGYT
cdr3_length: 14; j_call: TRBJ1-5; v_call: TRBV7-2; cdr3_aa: ASSLGGGPIDRPQH
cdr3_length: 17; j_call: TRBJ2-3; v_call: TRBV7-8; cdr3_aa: ASSWALAGAKRRTDTQY
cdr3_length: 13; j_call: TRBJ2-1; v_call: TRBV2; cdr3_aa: ASSKGQGDRNEQF
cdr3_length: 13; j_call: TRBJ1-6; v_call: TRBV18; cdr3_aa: ASSPQAGGDSPLH
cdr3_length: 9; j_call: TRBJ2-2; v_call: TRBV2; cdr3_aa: ASMSSGELF
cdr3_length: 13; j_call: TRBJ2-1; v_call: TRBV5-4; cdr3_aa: ASSLEVGSYNEQF
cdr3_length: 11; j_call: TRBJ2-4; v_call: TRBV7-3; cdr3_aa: ASSLTSKNIQY
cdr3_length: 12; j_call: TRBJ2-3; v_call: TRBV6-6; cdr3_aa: ASSYRGTADTQY
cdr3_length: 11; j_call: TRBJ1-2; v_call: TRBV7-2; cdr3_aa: AASQGVSYGYT
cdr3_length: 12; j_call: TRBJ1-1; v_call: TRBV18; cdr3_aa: ASSPGQSNTEAF